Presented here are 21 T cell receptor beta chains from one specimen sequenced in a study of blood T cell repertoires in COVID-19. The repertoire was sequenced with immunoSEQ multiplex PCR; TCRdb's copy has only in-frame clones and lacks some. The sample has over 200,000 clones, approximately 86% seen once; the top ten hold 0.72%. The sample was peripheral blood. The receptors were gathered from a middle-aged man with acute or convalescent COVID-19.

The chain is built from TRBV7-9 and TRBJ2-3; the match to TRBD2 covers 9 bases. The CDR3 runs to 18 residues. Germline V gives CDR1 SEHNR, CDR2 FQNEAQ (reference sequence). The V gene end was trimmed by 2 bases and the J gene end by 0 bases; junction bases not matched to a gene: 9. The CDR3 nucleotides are TGTGCCAGCAGCTTAATCAGCGGGGGGTTTTCTAGCACAGATACGCAGTATTTT. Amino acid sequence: CASSLISGGFSSTDTQYF.

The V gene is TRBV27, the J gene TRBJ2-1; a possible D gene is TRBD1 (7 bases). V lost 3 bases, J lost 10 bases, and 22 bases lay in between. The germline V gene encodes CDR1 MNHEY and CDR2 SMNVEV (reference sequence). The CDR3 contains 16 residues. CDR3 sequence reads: CASSFWGAGGSREQFF. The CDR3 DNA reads TGTGCCAGCAGTTTTTGGGGGGCAGGGGGTTCCCGGGAGCAGTTCTTC.

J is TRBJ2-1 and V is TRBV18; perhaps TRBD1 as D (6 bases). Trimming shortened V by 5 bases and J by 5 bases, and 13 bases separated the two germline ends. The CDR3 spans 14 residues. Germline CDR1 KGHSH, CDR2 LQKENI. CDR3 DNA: TGTGCCAGCTCAGCCAGACAGGCCAACAATGAGCAGTTCTTC. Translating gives CASSARQANNEQFF.

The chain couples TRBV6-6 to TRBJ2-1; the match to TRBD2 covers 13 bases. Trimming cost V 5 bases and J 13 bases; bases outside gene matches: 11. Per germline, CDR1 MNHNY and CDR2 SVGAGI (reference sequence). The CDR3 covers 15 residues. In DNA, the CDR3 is TGTGCCAGCAGTCCCGGACTAGCGGGGGCGGAACTACAGTTCTTC. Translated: CASSPGLAGAELQFF.

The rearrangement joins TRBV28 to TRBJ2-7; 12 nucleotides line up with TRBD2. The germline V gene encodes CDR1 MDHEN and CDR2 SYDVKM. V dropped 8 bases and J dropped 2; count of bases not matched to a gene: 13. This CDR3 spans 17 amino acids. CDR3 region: CASRGASGRASAYEQYF. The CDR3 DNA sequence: TGTGCCAGCCGGGGGGCTAGCGGGAGGGCATCGGCCTACGAGCAGTACTTC.

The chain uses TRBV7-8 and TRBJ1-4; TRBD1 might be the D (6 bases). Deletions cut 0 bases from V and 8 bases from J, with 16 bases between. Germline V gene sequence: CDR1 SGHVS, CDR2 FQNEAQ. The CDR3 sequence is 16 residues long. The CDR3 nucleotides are TGTGCCAGCAGCTTAGCGGCGGGGGCCCCTCGAGAAAAACTGTTTTTT. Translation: CASSLAAGAPREKLFF.

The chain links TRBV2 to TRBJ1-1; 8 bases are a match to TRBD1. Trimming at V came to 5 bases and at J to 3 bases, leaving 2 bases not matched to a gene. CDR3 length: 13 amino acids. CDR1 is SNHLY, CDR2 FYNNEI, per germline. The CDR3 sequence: CASSSQGDTEAFF. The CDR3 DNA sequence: TGTGCCAGCAGTTCACAGGGGGACACTGAAGCTTTCTTT.

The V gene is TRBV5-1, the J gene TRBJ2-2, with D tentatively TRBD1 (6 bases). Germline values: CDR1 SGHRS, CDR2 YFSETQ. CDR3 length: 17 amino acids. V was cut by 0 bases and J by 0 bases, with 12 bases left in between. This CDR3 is CASSLEQGKSNTGELFF. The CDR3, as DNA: TGCGCCAGCAGCTTGGAACAGGGAAAATCGAACACCGGGGAGCTGTTTTTT. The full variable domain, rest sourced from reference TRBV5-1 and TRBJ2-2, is KAGVTQTPRYLIKTRGQQVTLSCSPISGHRSVSWYQQTPGQGLQFLFEYFSETQRNKGNFPGRFSGRQFSNSRSEMNVSTLELGDSALYLCASSLEQGKSNTGELFFGEGSRLTVL.

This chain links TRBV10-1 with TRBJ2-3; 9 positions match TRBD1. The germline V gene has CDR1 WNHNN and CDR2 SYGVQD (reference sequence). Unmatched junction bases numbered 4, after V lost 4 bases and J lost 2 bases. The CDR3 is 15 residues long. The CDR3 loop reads CASSVGTGNTDTQYF. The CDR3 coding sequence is TGCGCCAGCAGTGTTGGGACAGGGAACACAGATACGCAGTATTTT.

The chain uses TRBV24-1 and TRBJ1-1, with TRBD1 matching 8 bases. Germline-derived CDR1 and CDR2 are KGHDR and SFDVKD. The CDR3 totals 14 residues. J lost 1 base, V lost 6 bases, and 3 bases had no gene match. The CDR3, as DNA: TGTGCCACCAGTTCCCAGGGGGCGAACACTGAAGCTTTCTTT. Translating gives CATSSQGANTEAFF.

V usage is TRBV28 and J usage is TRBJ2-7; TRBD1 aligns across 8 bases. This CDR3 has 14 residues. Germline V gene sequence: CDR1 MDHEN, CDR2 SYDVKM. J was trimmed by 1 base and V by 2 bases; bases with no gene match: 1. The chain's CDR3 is CASSLRTGSYEQYF. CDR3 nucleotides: TGTGCCAGCAGTTTAAGGACAGGGTCCTACGAGCAGTACTTC.

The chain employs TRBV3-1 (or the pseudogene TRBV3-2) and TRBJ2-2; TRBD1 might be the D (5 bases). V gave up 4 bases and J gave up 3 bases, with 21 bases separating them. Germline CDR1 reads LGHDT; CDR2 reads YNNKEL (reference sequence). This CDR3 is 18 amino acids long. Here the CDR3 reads CASSLQVGLSPHTGELFF. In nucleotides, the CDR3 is TGTGCCAGCAGCCTACAGGTGGGGCTCTCACCACACACCGGGGAGCTGTTTTTT.

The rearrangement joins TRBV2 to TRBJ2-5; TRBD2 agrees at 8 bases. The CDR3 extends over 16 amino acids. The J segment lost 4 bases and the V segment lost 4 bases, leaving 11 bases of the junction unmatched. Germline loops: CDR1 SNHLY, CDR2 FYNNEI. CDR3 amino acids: CASSGELGGGRETQYF. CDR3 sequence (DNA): TGTGCCAGCAGTGGGGAGCTTGGCGGGGGGCGAGAGACCCAGTACTTC.

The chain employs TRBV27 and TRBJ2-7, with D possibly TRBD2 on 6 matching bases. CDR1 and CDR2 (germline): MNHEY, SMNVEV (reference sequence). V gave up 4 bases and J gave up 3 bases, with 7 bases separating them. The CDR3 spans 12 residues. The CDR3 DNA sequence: TGTGCCAGCAGTTCCGGGGGCTACGAGCAGTACTTC. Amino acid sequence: CASSSGGYEQYF.

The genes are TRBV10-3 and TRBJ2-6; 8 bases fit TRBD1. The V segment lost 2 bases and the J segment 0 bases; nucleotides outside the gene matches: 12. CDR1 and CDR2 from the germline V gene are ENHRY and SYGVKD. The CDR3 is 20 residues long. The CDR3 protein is CAISERGRGLWVSGANVLTF. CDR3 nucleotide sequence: TGTGCCATCAGTGAGCGGGGCAGGGGGCTTTGGGTCTCTGGGGCCAACGTCCTGACTTTC.

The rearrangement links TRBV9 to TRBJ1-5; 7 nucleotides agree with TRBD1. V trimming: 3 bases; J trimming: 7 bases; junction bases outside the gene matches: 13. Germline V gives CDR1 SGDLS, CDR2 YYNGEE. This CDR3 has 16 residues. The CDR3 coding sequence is TGTGCCAGCAGCGCACGGGACAGAGCCCCGAAGCAGCCCCAGCATTTT. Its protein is CASSARDRAPKQPQHF.

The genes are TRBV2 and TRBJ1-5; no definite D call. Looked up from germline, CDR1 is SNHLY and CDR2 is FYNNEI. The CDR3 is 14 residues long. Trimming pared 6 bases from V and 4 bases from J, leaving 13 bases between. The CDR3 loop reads CASRGLTSNQPQHF. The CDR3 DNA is TGTGCCAGCAGGGGCTTGACCTCAAATCAGCCCCAGCATTTT. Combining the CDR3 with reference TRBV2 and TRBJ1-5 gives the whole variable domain EPEVTQTPSHQVTQMGQEVILRCVPISNHLYFYWYRQILGQKVEFLVSFYNNEISEKSEIFDDQFSVERPDGSNFTLKIRSTKLEDSAMYFCASRGLTSNQPQHFGDGTRLSIL.

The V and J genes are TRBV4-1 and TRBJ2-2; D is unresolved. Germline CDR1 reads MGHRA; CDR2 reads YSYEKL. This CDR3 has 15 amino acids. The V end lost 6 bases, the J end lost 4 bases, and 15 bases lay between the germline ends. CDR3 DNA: TGCGCCAGCAGTGGAGAAACCCCCGGCACCGGGGAGCTGTTTTTT. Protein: CASSGETPGTGELFF.

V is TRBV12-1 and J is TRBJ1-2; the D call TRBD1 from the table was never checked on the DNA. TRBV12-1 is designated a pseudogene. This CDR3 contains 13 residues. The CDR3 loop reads CASSFGRNYGYTF. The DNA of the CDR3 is TGTGCCAGCAGCTTTGGCAGGAACTATGGCTACACCTTC.

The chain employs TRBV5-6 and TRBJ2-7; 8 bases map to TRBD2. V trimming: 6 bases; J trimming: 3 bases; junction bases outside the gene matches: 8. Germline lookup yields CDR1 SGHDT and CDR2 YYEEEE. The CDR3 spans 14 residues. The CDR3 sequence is CASMISGAFYEQYF. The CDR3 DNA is TGTGCCAGCATGATTAGCGGGGCATTCTACGAGCAGTACTTC. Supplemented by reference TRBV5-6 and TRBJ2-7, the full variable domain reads DAGVTQSPTHLIKTRGQQVTLRCSPKSGHDTVSWYQQALGQGPQFIFQYYEEEERQRGNFPDRFSGHQFPNYSSELNVNALLLGDSALYLCASMISGAFYEQYFGPGTRLTVT.

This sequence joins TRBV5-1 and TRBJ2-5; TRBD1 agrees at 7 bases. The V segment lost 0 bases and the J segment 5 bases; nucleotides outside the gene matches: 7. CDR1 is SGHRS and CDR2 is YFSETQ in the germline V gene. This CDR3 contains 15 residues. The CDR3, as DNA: TGCGCCAGCAGCTTGGCCGAGGGGGCTCGGGAGACCCAGTACTTC. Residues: CASSLAEGARETQYF.